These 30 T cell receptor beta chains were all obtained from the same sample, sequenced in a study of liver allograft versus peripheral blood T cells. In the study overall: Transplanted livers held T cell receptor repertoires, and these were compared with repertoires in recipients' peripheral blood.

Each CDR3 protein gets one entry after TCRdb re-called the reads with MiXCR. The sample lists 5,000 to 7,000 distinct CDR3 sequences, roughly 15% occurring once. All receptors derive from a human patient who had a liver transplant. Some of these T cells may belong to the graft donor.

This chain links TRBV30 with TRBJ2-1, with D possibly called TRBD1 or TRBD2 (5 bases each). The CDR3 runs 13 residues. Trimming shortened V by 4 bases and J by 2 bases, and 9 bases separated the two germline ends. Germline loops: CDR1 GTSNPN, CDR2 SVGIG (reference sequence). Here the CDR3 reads CAWTSGPYNEQFF. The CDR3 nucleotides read TGTGCCTGGACATCGGGGCCCTACAATGAGCAGTTCTTC. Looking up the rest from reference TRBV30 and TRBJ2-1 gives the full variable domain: SQTIHQWPATLVQPVGSPLSLECTVEGTSNPNLYWYRQAAGRGLQLLFYSVGIGQISSEVPQNLSASRPQDRQFILSSKKLLLSDSGFYLCAWTSGPYNEQFFGPGTRLTVL.

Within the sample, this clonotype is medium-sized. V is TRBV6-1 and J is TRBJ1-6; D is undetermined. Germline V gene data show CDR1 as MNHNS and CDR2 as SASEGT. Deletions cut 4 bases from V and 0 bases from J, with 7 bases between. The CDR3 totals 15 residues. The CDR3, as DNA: TGTGCCAGCAGTGGAGAGAGCTCCTATAATTCACCCCTCCACTTT. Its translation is CASSGESSYNSPLHF.

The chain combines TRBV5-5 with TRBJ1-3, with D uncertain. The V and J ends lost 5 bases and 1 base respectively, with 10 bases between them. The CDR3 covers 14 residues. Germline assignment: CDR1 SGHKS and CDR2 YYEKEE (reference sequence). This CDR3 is CASSALRSGNTIYF. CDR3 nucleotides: TGTGCCAGCAGTGCTTTGAGGTCTGGAAACACCATATATTTT.

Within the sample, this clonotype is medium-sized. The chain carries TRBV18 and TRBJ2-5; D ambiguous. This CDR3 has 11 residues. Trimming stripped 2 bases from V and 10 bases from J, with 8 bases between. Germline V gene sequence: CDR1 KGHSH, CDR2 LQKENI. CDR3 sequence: CASSPDGSQYF. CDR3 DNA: TGTGCCAGCTCACCAGACGGAAGCCAGTACTTC.

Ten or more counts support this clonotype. In DNA, the CDR3 is TGTGCCAGCAGCTTACAACAGGGAATCGGCGAGCAGTACTTC. Translating it yields CASSLQQGIGEQYF. V is TRBV11-2 and J is TRBJ2-7, with D perhaps TRBD1 (6 bases). This CDR3 is built from 14 residues. Between the trimmed V and J ends, which lost 2 bases and 6 bases, there was a span of 14 bases. Germline CDR1 reads SGHAT; CDR2 reads FQNNGV.

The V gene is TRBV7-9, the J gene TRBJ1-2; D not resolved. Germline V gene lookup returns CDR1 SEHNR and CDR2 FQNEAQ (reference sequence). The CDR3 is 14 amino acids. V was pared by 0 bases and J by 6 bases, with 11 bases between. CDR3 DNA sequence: TGTGCCAGCAGCTTAGCGCTTCAGTTTCATGGCTACACCTTC. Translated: CASSLALQFHGYTF.

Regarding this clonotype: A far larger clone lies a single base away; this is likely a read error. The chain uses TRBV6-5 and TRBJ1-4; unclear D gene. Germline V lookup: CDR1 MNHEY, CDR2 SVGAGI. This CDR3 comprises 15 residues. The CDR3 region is CTTNVKGPANEKLFF. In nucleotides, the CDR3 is TGTACCACCAATGTGAAAGGGCCAGCTAATGAAAAACTGTTTTTT.

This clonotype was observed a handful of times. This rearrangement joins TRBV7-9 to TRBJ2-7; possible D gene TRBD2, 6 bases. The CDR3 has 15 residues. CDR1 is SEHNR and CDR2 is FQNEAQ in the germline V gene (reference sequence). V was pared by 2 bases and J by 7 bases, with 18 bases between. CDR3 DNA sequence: TGTGCCAGCAGCTTATTGGAGGGCGTCCCGGGGGAGCAGTACTTC. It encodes CASSLLEGVPGEQYF.

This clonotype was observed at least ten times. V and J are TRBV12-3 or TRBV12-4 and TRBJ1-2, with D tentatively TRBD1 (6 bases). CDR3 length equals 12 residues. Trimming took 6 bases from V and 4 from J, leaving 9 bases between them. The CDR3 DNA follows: TGTGCCAGCAGACAGGGAAGCTATGGCTACACCTTC. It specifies CASRQGSYGYTF.

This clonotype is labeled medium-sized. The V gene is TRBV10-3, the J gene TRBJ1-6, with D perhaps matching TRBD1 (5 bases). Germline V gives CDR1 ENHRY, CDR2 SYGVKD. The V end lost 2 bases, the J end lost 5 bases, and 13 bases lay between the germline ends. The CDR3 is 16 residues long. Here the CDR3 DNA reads TGTGCCATCAGTGAGCTGCAGGGAGCGCATAATTCACCCCTCCACTTT. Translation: CAISELQGAHNSPLHF.

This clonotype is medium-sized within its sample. The CDR3 sequence is CASVILRGGPFYEQFF. The DNA of the CDR3 is TGTGCCAGCGTCATCCTTAGGGGGGGCCCTTTTTATGAGCAGTTCTTC. The chain joins TRBV6-6 to TRBJ2-1; tentative D call: TRBD2 (7 bases). Germline values: CDR1 MNHNY, CDR2 SVGAGI (reference sequence). The CDR3 sequence is 16 residues long. Between the trimmed V and J ends, which lost 8 bases and 8 bases, there was a span of 25 bases.

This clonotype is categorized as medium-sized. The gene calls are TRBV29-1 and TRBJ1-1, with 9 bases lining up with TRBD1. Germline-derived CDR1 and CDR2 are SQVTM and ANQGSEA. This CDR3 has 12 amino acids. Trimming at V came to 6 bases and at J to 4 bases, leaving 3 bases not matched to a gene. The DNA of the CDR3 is TGCAGCGTCTGGGACAGGGCCACTGAAGCTTTCTTT. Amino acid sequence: CSVWDRATEAFF.

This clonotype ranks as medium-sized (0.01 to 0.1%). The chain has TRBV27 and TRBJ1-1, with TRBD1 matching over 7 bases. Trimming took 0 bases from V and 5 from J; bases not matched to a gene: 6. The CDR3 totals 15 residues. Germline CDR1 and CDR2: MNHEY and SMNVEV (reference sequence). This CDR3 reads CASSLSIHRGTEAFF. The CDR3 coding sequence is TGTGCCAGCAGTTTATCAATCCACAGGGGAACTGAAGCTTTCTTT.

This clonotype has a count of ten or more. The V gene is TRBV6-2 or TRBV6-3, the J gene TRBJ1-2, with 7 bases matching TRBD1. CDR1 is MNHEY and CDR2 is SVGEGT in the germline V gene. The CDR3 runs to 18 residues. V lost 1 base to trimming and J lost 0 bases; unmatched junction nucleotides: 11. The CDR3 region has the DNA TGTGCCAGCAGTTACTTTTTTACAAGACAGGGATCTAACTATGGCTACACCTTC. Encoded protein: CASSYFFTRQGSNYGYTF.

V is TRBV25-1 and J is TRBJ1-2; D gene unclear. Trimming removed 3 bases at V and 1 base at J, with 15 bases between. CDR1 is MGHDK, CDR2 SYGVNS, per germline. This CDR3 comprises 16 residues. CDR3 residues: CASSDAGTSINYGYTF. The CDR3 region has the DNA TGTGCCAGCAGTGACGCAGGAACCAGCATTAACTATGGCTACACCTTC.

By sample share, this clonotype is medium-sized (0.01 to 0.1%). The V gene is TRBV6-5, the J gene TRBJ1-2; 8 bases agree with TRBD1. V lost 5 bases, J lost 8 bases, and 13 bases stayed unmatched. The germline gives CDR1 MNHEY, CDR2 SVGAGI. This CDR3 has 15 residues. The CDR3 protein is CASSDPDRGERGYTF. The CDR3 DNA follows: TGTGCCAGCAGTGACCCCGACAGGGGAGAAAGGGGCTACACCTTC.

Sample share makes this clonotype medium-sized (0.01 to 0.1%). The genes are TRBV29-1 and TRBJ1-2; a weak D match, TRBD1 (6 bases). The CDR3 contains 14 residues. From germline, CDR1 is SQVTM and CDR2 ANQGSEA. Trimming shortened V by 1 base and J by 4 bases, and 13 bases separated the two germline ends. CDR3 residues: CSVEGGAEIYGYTF. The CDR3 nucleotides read TGCAGCGTTGAAGGGGGGGCGGAGATCTATGGCTACACCTTC.

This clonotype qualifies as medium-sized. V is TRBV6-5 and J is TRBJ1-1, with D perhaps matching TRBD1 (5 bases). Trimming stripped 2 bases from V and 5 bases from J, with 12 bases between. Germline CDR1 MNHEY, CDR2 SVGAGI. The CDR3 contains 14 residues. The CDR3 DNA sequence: TGTGCCAGCAGTTACGAGGGTAGGGGTACTGAAGCTTTCTTT. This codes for CASSYEGRGTEAFF.

CDR3 sequence (DNA): TGTGCCAGCTCACCATCGACCGGGGGCCGGGGAGATACGCAGTATTTT. It is translated as CASSPSTGGRGDTQYF. The chain is built from TRBV18 and TRBJ2-3; D assignment may be TRBD1 or TRBD2 (6 bases each). The germline V and J ends were trimmed by 2 bases and 5 bases, with 17 bases remaining between them. The CDR3 contains 16 residues. CDR1 and CDR2 (germline): KGHSH, LQKENI.

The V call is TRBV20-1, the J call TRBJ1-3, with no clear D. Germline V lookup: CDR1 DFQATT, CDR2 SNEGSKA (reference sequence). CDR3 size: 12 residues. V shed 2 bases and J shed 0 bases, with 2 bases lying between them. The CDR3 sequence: CSARYSGNTIYF. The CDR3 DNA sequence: TGCAGTGCTAGATACTCTGGAAACACCATATATTTT.

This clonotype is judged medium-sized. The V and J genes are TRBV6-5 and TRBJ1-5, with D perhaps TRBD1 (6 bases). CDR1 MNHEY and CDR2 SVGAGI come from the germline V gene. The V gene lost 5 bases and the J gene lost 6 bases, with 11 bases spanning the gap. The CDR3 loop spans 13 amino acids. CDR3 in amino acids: CASSGTGSQPQHF. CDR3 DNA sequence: TGTGCCAGCAGTGGTACAGGGAGTCAGCCCCAGCATTTT.

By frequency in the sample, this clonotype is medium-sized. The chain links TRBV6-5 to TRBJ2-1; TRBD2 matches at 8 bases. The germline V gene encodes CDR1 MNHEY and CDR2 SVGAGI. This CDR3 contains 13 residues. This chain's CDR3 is CTRGGGQNNEQFF. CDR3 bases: TGTACTCGGGGCGGGGGGCAAAACAATGAGCAGTTCTTC.

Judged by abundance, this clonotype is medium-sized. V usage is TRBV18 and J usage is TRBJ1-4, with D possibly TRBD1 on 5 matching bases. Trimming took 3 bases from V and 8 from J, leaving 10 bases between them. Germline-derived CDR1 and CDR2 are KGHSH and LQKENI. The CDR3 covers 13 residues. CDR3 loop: CASSPRTNEKLFF. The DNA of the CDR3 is TGTGCCAGCTCACCCCGGACAAACGAAAAACTGTTTTTT.

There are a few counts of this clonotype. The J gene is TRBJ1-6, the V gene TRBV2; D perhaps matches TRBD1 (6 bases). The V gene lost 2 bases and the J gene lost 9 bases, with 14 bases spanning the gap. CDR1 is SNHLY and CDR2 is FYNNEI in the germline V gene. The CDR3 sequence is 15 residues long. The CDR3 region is CASSEYRERPSPLHF. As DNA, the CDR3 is TGTGCCAGCAGTGAATACAGGGAAAGGCCTTCACCCCTCCACTTT.

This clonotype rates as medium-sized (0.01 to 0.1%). The CDR3 sequence is CSAPDRIYGYTF. The CDR3 region has the DNA TGCAGTGCTCCGGACAGGATCTATGGCTACACCTTC. V is TRBV20-1 and J is TRBJ1-2; 7 nucleotides match TRBD1. After removal of 5 bases from V and 4 bases from J, the junction contained 4 bases not matched to a gene. Germline CDR1 is DFQATT and CDR2 is SNEGSKA (reference sequence). CDR3 length: 12 amino acids.

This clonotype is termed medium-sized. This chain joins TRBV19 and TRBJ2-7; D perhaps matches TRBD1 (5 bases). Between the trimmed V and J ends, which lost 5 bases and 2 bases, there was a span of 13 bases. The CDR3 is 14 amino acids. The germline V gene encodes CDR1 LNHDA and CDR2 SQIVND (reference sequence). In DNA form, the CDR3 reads TGTGCCAGTAGTCAGGGATGGAGAACCTACGAGCAGTACTTC. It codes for CASSQGWRTYEQYF.

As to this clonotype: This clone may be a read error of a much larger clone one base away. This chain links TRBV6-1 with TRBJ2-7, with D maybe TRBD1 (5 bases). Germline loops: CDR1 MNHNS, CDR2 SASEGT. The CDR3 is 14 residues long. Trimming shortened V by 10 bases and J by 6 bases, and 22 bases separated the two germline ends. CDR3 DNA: TGTGCCACTTCACCACGACAGAATAACTGCGAGCAGTACTTC. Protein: CATSPRQNNCEQYF.

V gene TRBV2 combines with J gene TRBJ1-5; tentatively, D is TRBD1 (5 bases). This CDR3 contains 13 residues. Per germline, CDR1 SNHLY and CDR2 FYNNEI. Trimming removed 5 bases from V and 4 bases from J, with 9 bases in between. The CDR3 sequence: CASSWQGNQPQHF. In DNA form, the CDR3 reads TGTGCCAGCAGTTGGCAGGGTAATCAGCCCCAGCATTTT.

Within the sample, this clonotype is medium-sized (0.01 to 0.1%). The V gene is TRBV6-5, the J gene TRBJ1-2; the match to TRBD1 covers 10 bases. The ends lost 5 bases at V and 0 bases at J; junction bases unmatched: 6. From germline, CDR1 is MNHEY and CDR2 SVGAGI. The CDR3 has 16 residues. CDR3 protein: CASSRQGASANYGYTF. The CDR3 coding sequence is TGTGCCAGCAGTCGACAGGGGGCCTCAGCTAACTATGGCTACACCTTC.

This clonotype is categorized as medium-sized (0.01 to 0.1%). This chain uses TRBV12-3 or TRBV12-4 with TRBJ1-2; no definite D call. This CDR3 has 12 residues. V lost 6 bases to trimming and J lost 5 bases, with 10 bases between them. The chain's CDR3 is CASSPGPYGYTF. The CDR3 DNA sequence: TGTGCCAGCAGCCCCGGACCATATGGCTACACCTTC.